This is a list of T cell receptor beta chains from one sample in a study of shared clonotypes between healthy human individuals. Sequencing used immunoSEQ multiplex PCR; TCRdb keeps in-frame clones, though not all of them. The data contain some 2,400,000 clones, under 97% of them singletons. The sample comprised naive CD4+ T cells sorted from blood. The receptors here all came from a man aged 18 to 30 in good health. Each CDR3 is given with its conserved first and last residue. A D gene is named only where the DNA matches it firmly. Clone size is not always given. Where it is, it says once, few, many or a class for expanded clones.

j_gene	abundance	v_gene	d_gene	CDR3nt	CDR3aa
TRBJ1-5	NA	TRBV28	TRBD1	TGTGCCAGCAGTTTATCTATAGGACAGGGGATGAATAGCAATCAGCCCCAGCATTTT	CASSLSIGQGMNSNQPQHF
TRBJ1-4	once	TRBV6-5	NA	TGTGCCAGCAGACCGGGGGGATCCCAGGGGAAACTGTTTTTT	CASRPGGSQGKLFF
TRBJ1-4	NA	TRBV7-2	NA	TGTGCCAGCAGCCAATATGCAACTAATGAAAAACTGTTTTTT	CASSQYATNEKLFF
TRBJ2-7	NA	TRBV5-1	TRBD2	TGCGCCAGCAGCTTGGGACTAGCGCTCTCTGAGCAGTACTTC	CASSLGLALSEQYF
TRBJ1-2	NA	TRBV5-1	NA	TGCGCCAGCAGCCCATCCGACCTTAACTATGGCTACACCTTC	CASSPSDLNYGYTF
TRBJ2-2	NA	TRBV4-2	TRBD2	TGTGCCAGCAGCCAACCCTCGGCAGCGGGGGACACCGGGGAGCTGTTTTTT	CASSQPSAAGDTGELFF
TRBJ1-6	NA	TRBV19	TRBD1	TGTGCCAGTAGCCAGACAGGGGGCGGTTCACCCCTCCACTTT	CASSQTGGGSPLHF
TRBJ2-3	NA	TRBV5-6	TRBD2	TGTGCCAGCAGTTGGAGGGCGACTAGCGGCTATTCGGATACGCAGTATTTT	CASSWRATSGYSDTQYF
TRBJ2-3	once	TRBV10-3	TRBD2	TGTGCCATCAGTGTCCGACTAGCGGGGTTTACACTCGAGACAGATACGCAGTATTTT	CAISVRLAGFTLETDTQYF
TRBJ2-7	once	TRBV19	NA	TGTGCCAGTAGTGTCGCCGGGATCGGGTCCTACGAGCAGTACTTC	CASSVAGIGSYEQYF
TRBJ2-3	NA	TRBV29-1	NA	TGCAGCGTTGAAGGGGGCGCCTTCACAGATACGCAGTATTTT	CSVEGGAFTDTQYF
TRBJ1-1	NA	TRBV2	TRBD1	TGTGCCAGCAGTGGACAGGGGGCGCGGACTGAAGCTTTCTTT	CASSGQGARTEAFF
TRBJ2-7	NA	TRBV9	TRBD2	TGTGCCAGCAGCCCGCGGGGGACGTCCCTTACCTACGAGCAGTACTTC	CASSPRGTSLTYEQYF
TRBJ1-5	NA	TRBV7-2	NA	TGTGCCAGCAGCCCCGGAGTGGGTGTGGGCAATCAGCCCCAGCATTTT	CASSPGVGVGNQPQHF
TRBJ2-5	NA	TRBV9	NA	TGTGCCAGCAGCTTTTCAGAAGCCCAAGAGACCCAGTACTTC	CASSFSEAQETQYF
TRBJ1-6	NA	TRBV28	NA	TGTGCCAGCAGTCCCCGGGCCCCTGGATCACCCCTCCACTTT	CASSPRAPGSPLHF
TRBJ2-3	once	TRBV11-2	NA	TGTGCCAGCAGCTTAGTTCCTACAGATACGCAGTATTTT	CASSLVPTDTQYF
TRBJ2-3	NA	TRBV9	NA	TGTGCCAGCAGCGGACTAGGGGATACGCAGTATTTT	CASSGLGDTQYF
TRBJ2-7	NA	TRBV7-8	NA	TGTGCCAGCAGCCCCTTGAGGCCCTACGAGCAGTACTTC	CASSPLRPYEQYF
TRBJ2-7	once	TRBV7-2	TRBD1	TGTGCCAGCAGCCACTTTCCGGGACAGGGGACCAACGAGCAGTACTTC	CASSHFPGQGTNEQYF
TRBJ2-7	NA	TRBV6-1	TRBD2	TGTGCCAGCAGTGTCCTCCCTACTAGCGGGAACTCCTACGAGCAGTACTTC	CASSVLPTSGNSYEQYF
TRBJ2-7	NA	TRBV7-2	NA	TGTGCCAGCAGCTTTAACAGGGGAGGCACCTACGAGCAGTACTTC	CASSFNRGGTYEQYF
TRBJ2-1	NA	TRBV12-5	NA	TGTGCTAGTGGTTTGGTGGGAGGTAAGGATGAGCAGTTCTTC	CASGLVGGKDEQFF
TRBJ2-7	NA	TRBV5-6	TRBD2	TGTGCCAGCAGCTTGAAGTCATTCAGAGGGGAGGGCGAGCAGTACTTC	CASSLKSFRGEGEQYF
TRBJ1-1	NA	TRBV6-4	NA	TGTGCCAGCAGTCCCACGGACGGATCGAACACTGAAGCTTTCTTT	CASSPTDGSNTEAFF
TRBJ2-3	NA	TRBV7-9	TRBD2	TGTGCCAGCAGCCCCAGACTACTAGCGGGCGGCACAGATACGCAGTATTTT	CASSPRLLAGGTDTQYF
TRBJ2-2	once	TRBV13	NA	TGTGCCAGCAGCTTCGGGGGCGCGTACTTGGACACCGGGGAGCTGTTTTTT	CASSFGGAYLDTGELFF
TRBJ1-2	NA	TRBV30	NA	TGTGCCTGGAGTGGGACATCGGAACTTCCCTATGGCTACACCTTC	CAWSGTSELPYGYTF
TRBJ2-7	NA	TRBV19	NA	TGTGCCAGTAGTATAGTTATGAACTACGAGCAGTACTTC	CASSIVMNYEQYF
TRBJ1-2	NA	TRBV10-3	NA	TGTGCCGCGTGGACCGGGACAACTGCCTATAACTATGGCTACACCTTC	CAAWTGTTAYNYGYTF
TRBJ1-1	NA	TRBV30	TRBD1	TGTGCCTGGAGAGACGACAGGGCGAACACTGAAGCTTTCTTT	CAWRDDRANTEAFF
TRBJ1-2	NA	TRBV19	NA	TGTGCCAGTAGTATCCAGGAAGGGTCCTATGGCTACACCTTC	CASSIQEGSYGYTF
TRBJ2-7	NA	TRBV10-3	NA	TGTGCCATCAGTGACTTCTCCTACGAGCAGTACTTC	CAISDFSYEQYF
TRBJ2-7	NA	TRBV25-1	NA	TGTGCCAGCTCACGACTCCGGGAGGAGCAGTACTTC	CASSRLREEQYF
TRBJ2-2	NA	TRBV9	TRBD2	TGTGCCAGCAGCGTAGTTTCTAGCGGAAACACCGGGGAGCTGTTTTTT	CASSVVSSGNTGELFF
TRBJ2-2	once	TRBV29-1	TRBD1	TGCAGCGTGGAGCAGGGGGCCGCCACCGGGGAGCTGTTTTTT	CSVEQGAATGELFF
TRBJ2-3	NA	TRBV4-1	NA	TGCGCCAGCAGCCAAGATGGCCAAGTCGCAATAGATACGCAGTATTTT	CASSQDGQVAIDTQYF
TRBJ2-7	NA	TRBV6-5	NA	TGTGCCAGCAGTTACTCGATCCGGTCCTACGAGCAGTACTTC	CASSYSIRSYEQYF
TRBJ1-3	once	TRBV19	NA	TGTGCCAGTAGGGTTACAGGGTCTGGAAACACCATATATTTT	CASRVTGSGNTIYF
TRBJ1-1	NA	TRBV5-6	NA	TGTGCCAGCAAAGGCAGGGCGCCTCCAAACACTGAAGCTTTCTTT	CASKGRAPPNTEAFF
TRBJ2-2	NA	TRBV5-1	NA	TGCGCCAGCAATCCCCGCGGTTCCCCTACGAACACCGGGGAGCTGTTTTTT	CASNPRGSPTNTGELFF
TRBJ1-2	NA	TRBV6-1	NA	TGTGCCAGCAGTGAAGGGATAGTTAACTATGGCTACACCTTC	CASSEGIVNYGYTF
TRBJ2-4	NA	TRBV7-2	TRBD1	TGTGCCAGCAGCTCGACGGACAGGGTAACCAAAAACATTCAGTACTTC	CASSSTDRVTKNIQYF
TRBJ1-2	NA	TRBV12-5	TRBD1	TGTGCTAGTGGTCCGACAGGGTCCCTGCCACGGGGCTATGGCTACACCTTC	CASGPTGSLPRGYGYTF
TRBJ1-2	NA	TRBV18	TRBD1	TGTGCCAGCTCACGGGGGACAGGGGACTATGGCTACACCTTC	CASSRGTGDYGYTF
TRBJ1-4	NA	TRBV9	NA	TGTGCCAGCAGCCCCGGGAGGACTAATGAAAAACTGTTTTTT	CASSPGRTNEKLFF
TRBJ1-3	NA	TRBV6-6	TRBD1	TGTGCCAGCGGGACCGGACAGGTCGCTGGAAACACCATATATTTT	CASGTGQVAGNTIYF
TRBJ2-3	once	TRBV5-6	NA	TGTGCCAGCAGCTTGACGGGCCGAGGCGCAGATACGCAGTATTTT	CASSLTGRGADTQYF